A selection of T cell receptor beta chains follows, all from one sample in a study of blood T cell repertoires in COVID-19. Using immunoSEQ multiplex PCR, the repertoire was profiled, and TCRdb retains in-frame clones only, with some absent. The top ten clones hold approximately 15% of a sample with approximately 93,000 clones, 55% to 75% of them seen once. The sample was peripheral blood. These receptors all come from a woman at least 80 years old with acute or convalescent COVID-19. CDR3s include the opening cysteine and the closing phenylalanine or tryptophan. Each record gives: V gene, clone size, D gene, J gene, CDR3 DNA, CDR3 protein. The D gene is left open where the match is weak. Some rows mark clone size as missing; the rest say once, few, many or name a class of expanded clone.

V: TRBV7-2; size: -; D: -; J: TRBJ2-7; DNA: TGTGCCAGCAGCTTAGTGAGAGCCTACGAGCAGTACTTC; CDR3: CASSLVRAYEQYF
V: TRBV4-1; size: -; D: TRBD1; J: TRBJ1-2; DNA: TGCGCCAGCAGCCTGGGGGACAGGAGAAACTATGGCTACACCTTC; CDR3: CASSLGDRRNYGYTF
V: TRBV5-1; size: -; D: TRBD1; J: TRBJ1-3; DNA: TGCGCCAGCAGCTTAAATCAGGGGGCGCTGAACACCATATATTTT; CDR3: CASSLNQGALNTIYF
V: TRBV27; size: -; D: TRBD2; J: TRBJ2-5; DNA: TGTGCCAGCAGCCCCACTAGCGGGGGGGCCGGGGAGACCCAGTACTTC; CDR3: CASSPTSGGAGETQYF
V: TRBV19; size: -; D: -; J: TRBJ1-5; DNA: TGTGCCAGTAGTATAGATCTCAGGCCCCAGCATTTT; CDR3: CASSIDLRPQHF
V: TRBV5-4; size: -; D: TRBD2; J: TRBJ2-1; DNA: TGTGCCAGCAGCCCCCTGCGAGCGGGGGAAGGTAATGAGCAGTTCTTC; CDR3: CASSPLRAGEGNEQFF
V: TRBV11-2; size: -; D: -; J: TRBJ2-1; DNA: TGTGCCAGCAGCTTAGACAGGGCATCCTACAATGAGCAGTTCTTC; CDR3: CASSLDRASYNEQFF
V: TRBV7-2; size: -; D: -; J: TRBJ1-3; DNA: TGTGCCAGCAGCTTCGCCACCTACGGAAACACCATATATTTT; CDR3: CASSFATYGNTIYF
V: TRBV30; size: few; D: -; J: TRBJ1-1; DNA: TGTGCCAAGAGGCAGGGGAACACTGAAGCTTTCTTT; CDR3: CAKRQGNTEAFF
V: TRBV4-3; size: -; D: TRBD1; J: TRBJ2-7; DNA: TGCGCCAGCAGCCTGTTAGGGACAGGCCTCTACGAGCAGTACTTC; CDR3: CASSLLGTGLYEQYF
V: TRBV5-1; size: -; D: -; J: TRBJ1-4; DNA: TGCGCCAGCAGCTTGGATGGGGAGAAACTGTTTTTT; CDR3: CASSLDGEKLFF
V: TRBV19; size: -; D: -; J: TRBJ1-2; DNA: TGTGCCAGTTCTGCAGGATCATACTATGGCTACACCTTC; CDR3: CASSAGSYYGYTF
V: TRBV15; size: -; D: -; J: TRBJ1-2; DNA: TGTGCCACCAGCAGCGGGACTCGGACTGGCTACACCTTC; CDR3: CATSSGTRTGYTF
V: TRBV6-5; size: -; D: TRBD1; J: TRBJ2-5; DNA: TGTGCCAGCAGCGGATTACAGGGGGCTCGGGAGACCCAGTACTTC; CDR3: CASSGLQGARETQYF
V: TRBV5-5; size: -; D: -; J: TRBJ1-1; DNA: TGTGCCAGCAGCTTGTATGGCTCCCTAGGCACTGAAGCTTTCTTT; CDR3: CASSLYGSLGTEAFF
V: TRBV18; size: once; D: -; J: TRBJ1-1; DNA: TGTGCCAGCTCACCACTTGGAGTCATGAACACTGAAGCTTTCTTT; CDR3: CASSPLGVMNTEAFF
V: TRBV2; size: -; D: -; J: TRBJ2-5; DNA: TGTGCCAGCAGTGAACTCGGGGGCCAAGAGACCCAGTACTTC; CDR3: CASSELGGQETQYF
V: TRBV11-1; size: few; D: -; J: TRBJ1-2; DNA: TGTGCCAGCAGCTTAAGGGGCAGAGAGGGCTACACCTTC; CDR3: CASSLRGREGYTF
V: TRBV18; size: once; D: TRBD1; J: TRBJ1-1; DNA: TGTGCCAGCTCACCCAGAGGGGGACAGCCACTTATGAACACTGAAGCTTTCTTT; CDR3: CASSPRGGQPLMNTEAFF
V: TRBV4-1; size: -; D: -; J: TRBJ2-3; DNA: TGCGCCAGCAGCAGGACAGACTTCACAGATACGCAGTATTTT; CDR3: CASSRTDFTDTQYF